The 15 T cell receptor beta chains below were found in one sample sequenced in a study of vaccination and CD4 T cells after COVID-19. For these receptors, no antigen is known. Noted treatment: 10-day PBMC culture with coronavirus spike peptide pools or control peptides (ViraFEST assay). Sequencing of DNA taken from cultured CD4+ T cells relied on the Oncomine TCR Beta short-read assay. MiXCR was run by TCRdb on the PCR reads, yielding one entry per CDR3 protein. Of fewer than 15,000 distinct CDR3 sequences in the sample, approximately 80% are singletons; the top ten hold more than 25%. Sequencing input: CD4+ T cells from blood, cultured in vitro. These receptors all stem from a human donor who had recovered from COVID-19.

The rearrangement uses TRBV19 and TRBJ2-5; 11 nucleotides agree with TRBD2. CDR1 and CDR2 from the germline V gene are LNHDA and SQIVND (reference sequence). The CDR3 totals 18 residues. Trimming cost V 1 base and J 1 base; bases outside gene matches: 8. This chain's CDR3 is CASSIVLPGLAAQETQYF. In DNA form, the CDR3 reads TGTGCCAGTAGTATAGTCCTTCCGGGACTAGCGGCCCAAGAGACCCAGTACTTC.

Only a few counts were recorded for this clonotype. This chain uses TRBV12-3 or TRBV12-4 with TRBJ1-1; D gene uncertain. This CDR3 comprises 12 residues. V was trimmed by 5 bases and J by 1 base, leaving 5 bases between them. In DNA, the CDR3 is TGTGCCAGCAGTCCCCGGAACACTGAAGCTTTCTTT. It specifies CASSPRNTEAFF.

The table lists this clonotype with a few counts. This chain connects TRBV15 to TRBJ2-3; 11 nucleotides align to TRBD2. CDR1 is LNHNV, CDR2 YYDKDF, per germline (reference sequence). V was clipped by 2 bases and J by 0 bases; unmatched bases: 4. This CDR3 contains 17 residues. This CDR3 is CATSRSRTSGSTDTQYF. The CDR3, as DNA: TGTGCCACCAGCAGATCTCGGACTAGCGGGAGCACAGATACGCAGTATTTT.

Sample share makes this clonotype large. The J gene is TRBJ1-2, the V gene TRBV19, with D tentatively TRBD1 (6 bases). This CDR3 is built from 17 residues. Looked up from germline, CDR1 is LNHDA and CDR2 is SQIVND (reference sequence). Deletions cut 6 bases from V and 0 bases from J, with 20 bases between. CDR3 DNA: TGTGCCAGTAGAGGGACCTTACAGGGCCCAGCTAACTATGGCTACACCTTC. Translation: CASRGTLQGPANYGYTF.

The chain has TRBV20-1 and TRBJ1-5; D is perhaps TRBD1 (5 bases). The CDR3 loop spans 16 amino acids. Germline CDR1 DFQATT, CDR2 SNEGSKA (reference sequence). V shed 0 bases and J shed 4 bases, with 16 bases lying between them. The CDR3 spells CSARDFARETNQPQHF. The CDR3 DNA follows: TGCAGTGCTAGAGATTTCGCCAGGGAAACGAATCAGCCCCAGCATTTT.

This chain links TRBV1 with TRBJ1-2. TRBV1 is labeled a pseudogene. The CDR3 extends over 12 amino acids. The CDR3 loop reads CTSSRLPYGYTF. CDR3 nucleotides: TGCACCAGCAGCCGATTGCCCTATGGCTACACCTTC.

The CDR3 is CASSYSNLGTRGYEQYF. CDR3 bases: TGTGCCAGCAGTTACTCGAACCTGGGGACTAGAGGCTACGAGCAGTACTTC. The V gene is TRBV6-2 or TRBV6-3, the J gene TRBJ2-7, with 8 bases aligning to TRBD2. Trimming at V came to 0 bases and at J to 3 bases, leaving 10 bases not matched to a gene. CDR3 length: 17 amino acids. From germline, CDR1 is MNHEY and CDR2 SVGEGT.

The chain combines TRBV20-1 with TRBJ2-7; no firm D call. Germline values: CDR1 DFQATT, CDR2 SNEGSKA (reference sequence). CDR3 length: 12 residues. The germline V and J ends were trimmed by 2 bases and 2 bases, with 7 bases remaining between them. CDR3 region: CSARTGTYEQYF. The CDR3 region has the DNA TGCAGTGCTAGAACCGGCACCTACGAGCAGTACTTC.

This rearrangement joins TRBV28 to TRBJ1-1, with TRBD1 matching 8 bases. Per the germline V gene, CDR1 is MDHEN and CDR2 is SYDVKM. CDR3 length equals 19 residues. The ends lost 2 bases at V and 3 bases at J; junction bases unmatched: 17. The CDR3 nucleotides read TGTGCCAGCAGTTTAGAGGAGTGGCAGGGGGCGATCAGGTACACTGAAGCTTTCTTT. Translated: CASSLEEWQGAIRYTEAFF.

The chain couples TRBV20-1 to TRBJ1-5, with D perhaps matching TRBD1 (5 bases). Germline assignment: CDR1 DFQATT and CDR2 SNEGSKA (reference sequence). The CDR3 extends over 16 amino acids. V was clipped by 3 bases and J by 6 bases, with 21 bases between them. The CDR3 sequence is CSARFNLAGLSQPQHF. CDR3 bases: TGCAGTGCTAGGTTTAATTTGGCAGGGTTGAGTCAGCCCCAGCATTTT.

The genes are TRBV24-1 and TRBJ2-3; D is unresolved. The V gene lost 5 bases and the J gene lost 0 bases, with 5 bases spanning the gap. The V gene's germline CDR1 is KGHDR and CDR2 SFDVKD. The length of the CDR3 is 13 residues. CDR3 sequence: CATSAPSTDTQYF. The DNA of the CDR3 is TGTGCCACCAGTGCCCCGAGCACAGATACGCAGTATTTT.

The chain combines TRBV5-1 with TRBJ2-3; no firm D call. Germline-derived CDR1 and CDR2 are SGHRS and YFSETQ. The germline V and J ends were trimmed by 0 bases and 5 bases, with 4 bases remaining between them. The CDR3 consists of 12 residues. This chain's CDR3 is CASSLVGDTQYF. The CDR3 nucleotides are TGCGCCAGCAGCTTGGTTGGAGATACGCAGTATTTT.

J is TRBJ2-1 and V is TRBV7-2; D gene unclear. Germline V CDR1 and CDR2: SGHTA, FQGNSA. Trimming shortened V by 2 bases and J by 9 bases, and 17 bases separated the two germline ends. The CDR3 runs 15 residues. CDR3 bases: TGTGCCAGCAGCTTAACTACACTAAATAGGGCTGAGCAGTTCTTC. Residues: CASSLTTLNRAEQFF.

The count of this clonotype is one. V is TRBV6-1 and J is TRBJ2-5; D gene uncertain. Germline CDR1 is MNHNS and CDR2 is SASEGT. Trimming pared 5 bases from V and 5 bases from J, leaving 21 bases between. The CDR3 length is 16 residues. The CDR3 reads CASSPPGPAKGETQYF. CDR3 sequence (DNA): TGTGCCAGCAGTCCGCCCGGACCTGCCAAGGGCGAGACCCAGTACTTC.

CDR3 DNA: TGTGCCAGCAGTTTTTACTACATGGGGGTGCGGAGAAGTTCACCCCTCCACTTT. Its protein product is CASSFYYMGVRRSSPLHF. This chain uses TRBV28 with TRBJ1-6; the D gene is possibly TRBD1 (5 bases). Between the trimmed V and J ends, which lost 3 bases and 9 bases, there was a span of 24 bases. The CDR3 totals 18 residues. CDR1 is MDHEN and CDR2 is SYDVKM in the germline V gene.